This TCR beta chain comes out of a study of cytomegalovirus exposure and HLA in healthy donors. Amplification used 60 Vbeta primers and 13 Jbeta primers. Repertoires were generated with immunoSEQ multiplex PCR, while TCRdb's copy carries only in-frame clones and drops some. The data hold around 120,000 clones, with roughly 78% observed a single time. The CDR3 extends over 16 amino acids. Trimming took off 5 bases at V and 1 base at J, with 14 bases between the two ends. The V gene's germline CDR1 is MNHEY and CDR2 SMNVEV (reference sequence). The clonotype comes from a woman in her thirties or forties in good health and CMV-seronegative. Sequenced: PBMCs. The chain carries TRBV27 and TRBJ2-2; a possible D gene is TRBD2 (5 bases). CDR3 region: CASSPPPSGNTGELFF. CDR3 bases: TGTGCCAGCAGTCCCCCCCCCAGCGGGAACACCGGGGAGCTGTTTTTT.